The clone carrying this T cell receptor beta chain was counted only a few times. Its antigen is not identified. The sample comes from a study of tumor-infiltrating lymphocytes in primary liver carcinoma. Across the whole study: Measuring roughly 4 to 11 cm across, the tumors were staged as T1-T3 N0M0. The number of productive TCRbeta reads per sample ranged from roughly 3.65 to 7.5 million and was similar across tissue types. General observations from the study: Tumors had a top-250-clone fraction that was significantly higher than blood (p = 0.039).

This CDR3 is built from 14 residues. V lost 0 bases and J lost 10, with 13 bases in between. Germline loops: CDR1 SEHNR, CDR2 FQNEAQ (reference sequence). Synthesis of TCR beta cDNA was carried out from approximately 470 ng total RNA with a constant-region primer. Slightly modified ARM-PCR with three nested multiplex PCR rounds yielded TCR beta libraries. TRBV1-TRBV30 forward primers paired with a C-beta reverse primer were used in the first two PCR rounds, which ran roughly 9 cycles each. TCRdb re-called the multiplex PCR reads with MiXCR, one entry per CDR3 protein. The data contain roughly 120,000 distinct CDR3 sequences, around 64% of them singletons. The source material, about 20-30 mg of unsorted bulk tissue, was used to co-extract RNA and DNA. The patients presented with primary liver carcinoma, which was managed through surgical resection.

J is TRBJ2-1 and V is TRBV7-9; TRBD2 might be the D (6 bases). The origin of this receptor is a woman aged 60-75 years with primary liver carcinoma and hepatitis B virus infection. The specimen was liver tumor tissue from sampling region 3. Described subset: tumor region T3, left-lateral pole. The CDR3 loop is CASSLARETREQFF. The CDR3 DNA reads TGTGCCAGCAGCTTAGCCCGGGAGACGCGGGAGCAGTTCTTC.